The rows below give T cell receptor beta chains drawn from one sample of a study of T cells after somatic rescue of genetic block. Generated by immunoSEQ multiplex PCR, the TCRdb table keeps only in-frame clones and is missing some. Among approximately 78,000 clones listed, roughly 88% were seen once. Material for sequencing was peripheral blood mononuclear cells (PBMCs). The receptors were gathered from a man aged 25-45 years. Each CDR3 is given without its conserved first and last residue. Each record gives: J gene, V gene, CDR3 protein.

TRBJ2-7,TRBV5-1,ASSLAEDRVSEQY
TRBJ2-5,TRBV5-4,ASSSIAGVEETQY
TRBJ2-7,TRBV7-9,ASSPTGQSYEQY
TRBJ1-1,TRBV18,ASSPSGVLNTEAF
TRBJ2-7,TRBV11-3,ASSLDPVEQY
TRBJ1-5,TRBV7-3,ASSLSSNQPQH
TRBJ2-7,TRBV28,ASSPGQREVPEQY
TRBJ2-7,TRBV7-9,ASSPSGASYEQY
TRBJ2-3,TRBV29-1,SVEDLQKATDTQY
TRBJ2-1,TRBV5-6,ASSFRTGVTGDEQF
TRBJ2-6,TRBV7-9,ASSLAWVSGANVLT
TRBJ1-5,TRBV6-1,ASSPQGNQPQH
TRBJ1-1,TRBV6-1,ASGAGMNTEAF
TRBJ1-2,TRBV28,ASSPIGPLFYGYT
TRBJ2-3,TRBV11-3,ASSIGQASGKDTQY
TRBJ2-7,TRBV7-2,ASRLQGEVGEQY
TRBJ2-1,TRBV5-1,ASSLPGAGEQF
TRBJ2-7,TRBV21-1,ASGQEIHEQY
TRBJ2-7,TRBV6-1,ASSESRASGGREQY
TRBJ2-7,TRBV7-9,ASSQQVSYEQY